This TCR beta chain was recorded in a study of blood T cell repertoires in COVID-19. Produced via immunoSEQ multiplex PCR; TCRdb's table is partial and in-frame only. This table has approximately 260,000 clones, 75% to 90% appearing once. The CDR3 length is 18 residues. Looked up from germline, CDR1 is SGDLS and CDR2 is YYNGEE. V lost 3 bases to trimming and J lost 2 bases; unmatched junction nucleotides: 14. The TCR was taken from a man aged 55 to 69 who had recovered from COVID-19. Sequencing input: peripheral blood. V gene TRBV9 combines with J gene TRBJ2-5; TRBD2 matches at 9 bases. The CDR3 coding sequence is TGTGCCAGCAGCGCGCCGGGGGGTAGCGGGGGATCTCAAGAGACCCAGTACTTC. Its translation: CASSAPGGSGGSQETQYF.